This is a list of T cell receptor beta chains from one sample in a study of blood T cell repertoires in COVID-19. Profiling relied on immunoSEQ multiplex PCR, and the TCRdb table lists in-frame clones only, not all of them. Seen here are over 250,000 clones, 75% to 90% observed once, and the top ten hold approximately 11%. The source material was peripheral blood. Every receptor here comes from a woman aged 65 to 85 with acute or convalescent COVID-19. CDR3s include the opening cysteine and the closing phenylalanine or tryptophan. D genes are given only for firm matches. Expanded clones are given a class, and other clones once, few, many or no size at all.

cdr3_nt: TGTGCCAGTAGTTTCGGAGGTGGGGAAGAGACCCAGTACTTC
cdr3_aa: CASSFGGGEETQYF
j_call: TRBJ2-5
clone_size: .
v_call: TRBV19
d_call: .

cdr3_nt: TGTGCCAGCAGTGATGGACAGGGTTTGTACGAGCAGTACTTC
cdr3_aa: CASSDGQGLYEQYF
j_call: TRBJ2-7
clone_size: once
v_call: TRBV6-1
d_call: TRBD1

cdr3_nt: TGTGCCAGTGCCCCAGTAGCGGCTCCCTACAATGAGCAGTTCTTC
cdr3_aa: CASAPVAAPYNEQFF
j_call: TRBJ2-1
clone_size: few
v_call: TRBV19
d_call: .

cdr3_nt: TGTGCCAGCAGCGTCGACAGGGGTGGCGAGCAGTACTTC
cdr3_aa: CASSVDRGGEQYF
j_call: TRBJ2-7
clone_size: few
v_call: TRBV7-3
d_call: TRBD1

cdr3_nt: TGTGCCAGCAGCTTGGACAGCCCGTATGGCTACACCTTC
cdr3_aa: CASSLDSPYGYTF
j_call: TRBJ1-2
clone_size: .
v_call: TRBV9
d_call: .

cdr3_nt: TGCGCCAGCAGTGAGTCGTGGGACAGGTACAATGAGCAGTTCTTC
cdr3_aa: CASSESWDRYNEQFF
j_call: TRBJ2-1
clone_size: .
v_call: TRBV10-1
d_call: TRBD1

cdr3_nt: TGCGCCAGCAGTATGGGGGGAACGGTGAACACCGGGGAGCTGTTTTTT
cdr3_aa: CASSMGGTVNTGELFF
j_call: TRBJ2-2
clone_size: .
v_call: TRBV5-1
d_call: .

cdr3_nt: TGCGCCAGCAGCCCGACTAGCGGGGGCACCTCGCGGACCGGGGAGCTGTTTTTT
cdr3_aa: CASSPTSGGTSRTGELFF
j_call: TRBJ2-2
clone_size: .
v_call: TRBV5-1
d_call: TRBD2

cdr3_nt: TGTGCCAGCACCTTCAGTCTCTCCTACGAGCAGTACTTC
cdr3_aa: CASTFSLSYEQYF
j_call: TRBJ2-7
clone_size: .
v_call: TRBV28
d_call: .

cdr3_nt: TGCGCCAGCAGTGCAGGGGGAATAACTGAAGCTTTCTTT
cdr3_aa: CASSAGGITEAFF
j_call: TRBJ1-1
clone_size: .
v_call: TRBV10-1
d_call: TRBD1

cdr3_nt: TGTGCTAGTGGTTCGGGACAGGGGGCAGTAGGGGGAGAGACCCAGTACTTC
cdr3_aa: CASGSGQGAVGGETQYF
j_call: TRBJ2-5
clone_size: .
v_call: TRBV12-5
d_call: TRBD1

cdr3_nt: TGTGCCAGCAGCTTGGGCGAGGAAAAACTGTTTTTT
cdr3_aa: CASSLGEEKLFF
j_call: TRBJ1-4
clone_size: .
v_call: TRBV5-4
d_call: .

cdr3_nt: TGTGCCAGCAGCATAACAACGAACACTGAAGCTTTCTTT
cdr3_aa: CASSITTNTEAFF
j_call: TRBJ1-1
clone_size: .
v_call: TRBV7-8
d_call: .

cdr3_nt: TGTGCAAGTCGCGCAAGGTGTTGGAGGAGGCAGTACCCTGAAGCTTTCTTT
cdr3_aa: CASRARCWRRQYPEAFF
j_call: TRBJ1-1
clone_size: .
v_call: TRBV12-2
d_call: .

cdr3_nt: TGTGCCAGCAACCGACAGGGGGAGACCCAGTACTTC
cdr3_aa: CASNRQGETQYF
j_call: TRBJ2-5
clone_size: .
v_call: TRBV6-6
d_call: TRBD1

cdr3_nt: TGTGCCAGCAGCGGGGACAGGAGAAATGAGCAGTTCTTC
cdr3_aa: CASSGDRRNEQFF
j_call: TRBJ2-1
clone_size: .
v_call: TRBV12-3/TRBV12-4
d_call: TRBD1

cdr3_nt: TGTGCAAGTCGTTCCGGACTAGCGGGGGGGCGCGGCACAGATACGCAGTATTTT
cdr3_aa: CASRSGLAGGRGTDTQYF
j_call: TRBJ2-3
clone_size: .
v_call: TRBV12-2
d_call: .

cdr3_nt: TGTGCCAGCAGCTTCACAGGGCCTAGCGAAAAACTGTTTTTT
cdr3_aa: CASSFTGPSEKLFF
j_call: TRBJ1-4
clone_size: .
v_call: TRBV5-5
d_call: .

cdr3_nt: TGTGCCAGCAGTGAACAGGCTAACTATGGCTACACCTTC
cdr3_aa: CASSEQANYGYTF
j_call: TRBJ1-2
clone_size: .
v_call: TRBV6-1
d_call: .

cdr3_nt: TGTGCCAGCAGCGCCCCCGGGACTAGGGGTGAGCAGTTCTTC
cdr3_aa: CASSAPGTRGEQFF
j_call: TRBJ2-1
clone_size: .
v_call: TRBV9
d_call: TRBD2

cdr3_nt: TGTGCCAGCAGCCCCCCGGGGTTAGGAGAAAAACTGTTTTTT
cdr3_aa: CASSPPGLGEKLFF
j_call: TRBJ1-4
clone_size: .
v_call: TRBV7-9
d_call: .

cdr3_nt: TGCGCCAGCAGCTTGTATGTGGGAGTGCCAGATACGCAGTATTTT
cdr3_aa: CASSLYVGVPDTQYF
j_call: TRBJ2-3
clone_size: .
v_call: TRBV5-1
d_call: .

cdr3_nt: TGTGCCAGCTCCTCAGGGACTAGGGGTGAGCAGTACTTC
cdr3_aa: CASSSGTRGEQYF
j_call: TRBJ2-7
clone_size: few
v_call: TRBV9
d_call: TRBD2